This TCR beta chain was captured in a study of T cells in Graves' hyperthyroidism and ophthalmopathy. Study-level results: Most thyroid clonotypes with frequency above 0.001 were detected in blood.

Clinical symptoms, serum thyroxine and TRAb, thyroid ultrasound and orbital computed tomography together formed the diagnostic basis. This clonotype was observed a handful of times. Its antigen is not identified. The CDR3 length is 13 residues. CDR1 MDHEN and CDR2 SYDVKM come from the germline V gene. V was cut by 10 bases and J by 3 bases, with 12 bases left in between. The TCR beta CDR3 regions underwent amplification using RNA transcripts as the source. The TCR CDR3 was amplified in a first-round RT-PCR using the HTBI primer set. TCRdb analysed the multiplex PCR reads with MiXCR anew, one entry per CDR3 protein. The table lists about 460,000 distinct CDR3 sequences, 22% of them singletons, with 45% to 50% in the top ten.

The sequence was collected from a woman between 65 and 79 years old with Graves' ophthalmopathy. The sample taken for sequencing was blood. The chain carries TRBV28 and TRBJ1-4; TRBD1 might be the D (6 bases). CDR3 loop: CATYGGPNEKLFF. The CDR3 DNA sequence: TGTGCCACGTACGGGGGCCCTAATGAAAAACTGTTTTTT.